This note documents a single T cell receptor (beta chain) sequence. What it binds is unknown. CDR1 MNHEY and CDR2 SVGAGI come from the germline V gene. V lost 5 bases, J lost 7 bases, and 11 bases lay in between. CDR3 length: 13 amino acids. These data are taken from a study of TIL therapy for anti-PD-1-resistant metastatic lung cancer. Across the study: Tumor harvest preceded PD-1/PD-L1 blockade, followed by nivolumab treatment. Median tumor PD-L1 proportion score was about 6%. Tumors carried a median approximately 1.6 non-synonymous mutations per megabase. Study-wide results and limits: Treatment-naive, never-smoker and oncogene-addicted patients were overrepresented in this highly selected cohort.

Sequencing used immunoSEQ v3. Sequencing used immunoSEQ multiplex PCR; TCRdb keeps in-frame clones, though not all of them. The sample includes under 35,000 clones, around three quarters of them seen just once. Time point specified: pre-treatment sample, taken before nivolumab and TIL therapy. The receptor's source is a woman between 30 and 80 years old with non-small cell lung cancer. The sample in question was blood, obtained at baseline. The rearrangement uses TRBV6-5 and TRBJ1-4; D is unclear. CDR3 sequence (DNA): TGTGCCAGCAGTAACGGCGGGGTTGAAAAACTGTTTTTT. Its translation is CASSNGGVEKLFF.